One sample yielded the 2 T cell receptor beta chains listed below, sequenced in a study of radiotherapy plus CTLA-4 blockade in lung cancer. Some clones are missing from TCRdb's copy, which holds only in-frame ones; the method was immunoSEQ multiplex PCR. The sample carries tens of thousands of clones, around 84% recorded once. The sequencing used peripheral blood, collected from a patient treated with radiotherapy plus ipilimumab. The receptors shown here come from a human donor with non-small cell lung cancer who had stable disease on radiotherapy plus ipilimumab.

The chain has TRBV29-1 and TRBJ2-3; D ambiguous. Germline V lookup: CDR1 SQVTM, CDR2 ANQGSEA. The CDR3 contains 13 residues. With 3 bases removed from V and 4 bases from J, the gap between germline ends came to 11 bases. DNA for the CDR3: TGCAGCGTTGATAAGTATGGGGCAGATACGCAGTATTTT. Residues: CSVDKYGADTQYF.

The chain employs TRBV28 and TRBJ2-5, with D maybe TRBD1 (5 bases). Near its end, the DNA agrees better with TRBJ2-7, so the J call may be wrong. Germline V lookup: CDR1 MDHEN, CDR2 SYDVKM. The CDR3 is 16 residues long. The CDR3 sequence: CASSPPDRRVVYEQYF. The DNA of the CDR3 is TGTGCCAGCAGTCCCCCTGACAGAAGGGTTGTCTACGAGCAGTACTTC.